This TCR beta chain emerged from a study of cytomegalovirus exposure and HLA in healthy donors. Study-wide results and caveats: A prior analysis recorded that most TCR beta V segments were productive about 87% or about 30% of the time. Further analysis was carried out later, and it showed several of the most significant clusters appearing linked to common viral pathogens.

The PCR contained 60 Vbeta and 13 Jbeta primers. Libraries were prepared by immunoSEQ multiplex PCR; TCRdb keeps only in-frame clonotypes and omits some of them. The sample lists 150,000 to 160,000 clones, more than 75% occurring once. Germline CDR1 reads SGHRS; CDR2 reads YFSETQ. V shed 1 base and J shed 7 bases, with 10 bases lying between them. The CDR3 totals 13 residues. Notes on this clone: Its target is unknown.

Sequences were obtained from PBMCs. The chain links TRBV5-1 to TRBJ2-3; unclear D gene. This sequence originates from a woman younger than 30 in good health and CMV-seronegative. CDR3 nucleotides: TGCGCCAGCAGCTTGTTAGGCGGAAATACGCAGTATTTT. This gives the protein CASSLLGGNTQYF.